These T cell receptor beta chains were read from a single sample in a study of shared clonotypes between healthy human individuals. Repertoires were generated with immunoSEQ multiplex PCR, while TCRdb's copy carries only in-frame clones and drops some. The sample contains 740,000 or so clones, around 73% of which appear only once. Sequenced sample: memory CD4+ T cells sorted from blood. These receptors all stem from a woman under 40 in good health. The CDR3 runs from the conserved cysteine through the conserved F or W. A D gene is named only where the DNA matches it firmly. Clone size is stated in some rows and not others, as once, few, many or a class when expanded.

j_call clone_size v_call d_call cdr3_aa cdr3_nt
TRBJ1-3 - TRBV7-9 - CASRQAGNTIYF TGTGCCAGCAGACAGGCTGGAAACACCATATATTTT
TRBJ1-2 many TRBV5-1 TRBD1 CASSGGTGPYGYTF TGCGCCAGCAGCGGCGGGACAGGGCCCTATGGCTACACCTTC
TRBJ2-5 once TRBV5-1 TRBD2 CASSLSAGGPETQYF TGCGCCAGCAGCTTATCAGCGGGAGGCCCCGAGACCCAGTACTTC
TRBJ2-5 once TRBV11-2 TRBD2 CASSYLPGRFQETQYF TGTGCCAGCAGCTATTTGCCCGGGAGGTTCCAAGAGACCCAGTACTTC
TRBJ2-4 - TRBV28 TRBD1 CASTGTATSQGYF TGTGCCAGCACCGGGACAGCAACATCGCAGGGGTACTTC
TRBJ2-3 - TRBV5-1 TRBD2 CASSLALAGTDTQYF TGCGCCAGCAGCTTAGCACTAGCGGGCACAGATACGCAGTATTTT
TRBJ1-5 few TRBV4-1 TRBD1 CASSQPQGAGQPQHF TGCGCCAGCAGCCAACCACAGGGGGCAGGGCAGCCCCAGCATTTT
TRBJ2-1 - TRBV13 - CASSLGGRRVEQFF TGTGCCAGCAGCTTAGGTGGACGCCGCGTCGAGCAGTTCTTC
TRBJ1-4 - TRBV15 TRBD1 CATSREYRGANEKLFF TGTGCCACCAGCAGGGAATACAGGGGGGCTAATGAAAAACTGTTTTTT
TRBJ2-7 - TRBV6-1 - CASTLGWSYEQYF TGTGCCAGCACCCTGGGGTGGAGCTACGAGCAGTACTTC
TRBJ2-2 - TRBV29-1 - CSVRDRNTGELFF TGCAGCGTTCGCGACCGGAACACCGGGGAGCTGTTTTTT
TRBJ2-5 - TRBV5-1 TRBD1 CASSFGQGTETQYF TGCGCCAGCAGCTTCGGACAGGGCACAGAGACCCAGTACTTC
TRBJ1-2 - TRBV19 - CASSIAVPGTGLGIIYGYTF TGTGCCAGTAGTATAGCGGTACCCGGGACCGGTTTAGGGATAATCTATGGCTACACCTTC
TRBJ2-7 few TRBV18 - CASSPYGDGGNEQYF TGTGCCAGCTCACCTTATGGTGACGGCGGAAACGAGCAGTACTTC
TRBJ1-2 - TRBV7-2 - CASRYLDYGYTF TGTGCCAGCAGGTACTTGGACTATGGCTACACCTTC
TRBJ1-4 - TRBV18 - CASSPSRGGKGEKLFF TGTGCCAGCTCACCAAGTCGGGGCGGTAAAGGTGAAAAACTGTTTTTT
TRBJ1-5 - TRBV28 - CASSSGIAAPQHF TGTGCCAGCAGCTCAGGAATCGCGGCGCCCCAGCATTTT
TRBJ2-5 once TRBV6-1 - CASRPGAVETQYF TGTGCCAGCAGACCAGGGGCGGTAGAGACCCAGTACTTC
TRBJ2-1 once TRBV27 - CASSSSGRRRFHNEQFF TGTGCCAGCAGTTCCTCCGGGAGAAGAAGATTCCACAATGAGCAGTTCTTC
TRBJ1-5 - TRBV6-6 TRBD1 CASSYSGQGRAQPQHF TGTGCCAGCAGTTACTCTGGACAGGGTCGGGCTCAGCCCCAGCATTTT
TRBJ1-2 - TRBV28 - CASTAQGVRGYTF TGTGCCAGCACTGCACAGGGAGTCCGTGGCTACACCTTC
TRBJ1-4 - TRBV7-2 - CASSLLGGWEKLFF TGTGCCAGCAGCTTATTGGGGGGATGGGAAAAACTGTTTTTT
TRBJ1-1 - TRBV10-3 - CAISDSVGGQGLNTEAFF TGTGCCATCAGTGATTCTGTGGGGGGCCAAGGGTTGAACACTGAAGCTTTCTTT
TRBJ2-7 - TRBV2 TRBD1 CASSTGAYEQYF TGTGCCAGCTCGACAGGGGCCTACGAGCAGTACTTC
TRBJ2-3 - TRBV5-1 TRBD2 CASNGGRASTDTQYF TGCGCCAGCAACGGTGGGAGGGCAAGCACAGATACGCAGTATTTT
TRBJ2-3 - TRBV11-3 - CASSSPTSPDTQYF TGTGCCAGCAGCTCACCGACTAGTCCCGATACGCAGTATTTT
TRBJ2-7 - TRBV11-2 - CASSPSWGSYEQYF TGTGCCAGCAGCCCGAGTTGGGGGTCCTACGAGCAGTACTTC
TRBJ2-1 many TRBV11-2 - CASSLEVGSGPFF TGTGCCAGCAGCTTAGAAGTAGGTTCCGGTCCGTTCTTC
TRBJ2-5 once TRBV9 - CASSPSHF TGTGCCAGCAGCCCGTCTCACTTC
TRBJ2-2 - TRBV6-1 TRBD2 CASSERAGGPIETGELFF TGTGCCAGCAGTGAAAGGGCGGGAGGGCCCATCGAAACCGGGGAGCTGTTTTTT
TRBJ2-3 few TRBV6-1 - CASSDPGRPPTDTQYF TGTGCCAGCAGTGACCCTGGGAGGCCCCCCACAGATACGCAGTATTTT
TRBJ2-3 - TRBV5-1 - CASSLGLHGTDTQYF TGCGCCAGCAGCTTGGGACTCCATGGCACAGATACGCAGTATTTT
TRBJ2-2 - TRBV10-3 TRBD1 CAIKTGGSVNSGELFF TGTGCCATCAAGACAGGGGGCTCTGTCAATTCCGGGGAGCTGTTTTTT
TRBJ1-1 many TRBV6-4 - CASSPTSAGTEAFF TGTGCCAGCAGTCCTACGTCCGCGGGGACTGAAGCTTTCTTT
TRBJ2-7 few TRBV5-1 TRBD2 CASRSSGDSYEQYF TGCGCCAGCCGCTCTAGCGGGGACTCCTACGAGCAGTACTTC
TRBJ2-7 - TRBV19 - CASSRTYEQYF TGTGCCAGTTCTCGGACATACGAGCAGTACTTC
TRBJ2-2 - TRBV2 TRBD2 CAASSGTNTGELFF TGTGCCGCCTCTAGCGGGACGAACACCGGGGAGCTGTTTTTT
TRBJ1-5 - TRBV6-5 - CASRATRGRSQPQHF TGTGCCAGCAGAGCCACAAGGGGTAGAAGTCAGCCCCAGCATTTT
TRBJ2-1 few TRBV25-1 TRBD1 CASRQGAGYNEQFF TGTGCCAGCAGACAGGGGGCTGGCTACAATGAGCAGTTCTTC
TRBJ2-6 - TRBV10-3 - CAISEIPRKWLLGANVLTF TGTGCCATCAGTGAAATTCCGCGAAAGTGGCTCTTAGGGGCCAACGTCCTGACTTTC
TRBJ2-1 few TRBV2 TRBD2 CASGGSGRGKQFF TGTGCCAGCGGGGGTAGCGGGAGGGGGAAGCAGTTCTTC
TRBJ2-3 - TRBV6-5 - CASSKTYSSTDTQYF TGTGCCAGCAGTAAGACATACTCTAGCACAGATACGCAGTATTTT
TRBJ1-3 - TRBV6-5 - CASRPRGASGNTIYF TGTGCCAGCAGGCCCAGGGGCGCCTCTGGAAACACCATATATTTT
TRBJ2-2 - TRBV6-4 - CASRGEGVGGELFF TGTGCCAGCAGAGGGGAAGGGGTCGGCGGGGAGCTGTTTTTT
TRBJ2-7 - TRBV4-1 TRBD2 CASSQDGLAGLGGSYEQYF TGCGCCAGCAGCCAAGATGGACTAGCGGGATTAGGTGGCTCCTACGAGCAGTACTTC
TRBJ1-2 - TRBV2 - CASSEDTGTYGYTF TGTGCCAGCAGTGAAGACACAGGGACCTATGGCTACACCTTC
TRBJ1-4 - TRBV28 - CASSYSPGVGDPKTNEKLFF TGTGCCAGCAGCTATTCGCCTGGGGTGGGGGATCCCAAAACTAATGAAAAACTGTTTTTT
TRBJ2-7 - TRBV25-1 - CASSGRVSYEQYF TGTGCCAGCAGTGGAAGGGTTTCCTACGAGCAGTACTTC
TRBJ2-5 - TRBV4-1 TRBD2 CASSQDMLSGGQETQYF TGCGCCAGCAGCCAAGATATGCTGAGCGGGGGACAAGAGACCCAGTACTTC
TRBJ2-2 - TRBV11-2 - CASSVDQNTGELFF TGTGCCAGCAGCGTAGATCAGAACACCGGGGAGCTGTTTTTT
TRBJ1-6 - TRBV30 TRBD1 CAWSGTGLGALHF TGTGCCTGGAGTGGGACAGGGCTTGGGGCCCTCCACTTT
TRBJ2-1 - TRBV7-3 - CASSLTLARNEQFF TGTGCCAGCAGCTTAACGTTAGCGAGGAATGAGCAGTTCTTC
TRBJ1-3 - TRBV28 TRBD1 CASSPRWTGGFAPGNTIYF TGTGCCAGCAGTCCGAGGTGGACAGGGGGGTTTGCTCCTGGAAACACCATATATTTT
TRBJ2-1 - TRBV29-1 TRBD2 CSVVSPSGSSGNEQFF TGCAGCGTCGTAAGTCCTAGCGGGAGCAGTGGCAATGAGCAGTTCTTC
TRBJ2-1 - TRBV11-2 - CASSLSLADYNEQFF TGTGCCAGCAGCTTATCACTAGCAGATTACAATGAGCAGTTCTTC
TRBJ1-5 few TRBV19 - CASSYVVRFNSNQPQHF TGTGCCAGTAGTTATGTCGTTAGATTCAATAGCAATCAGCCCCAGCATTTT
TRBJ2-4 - TRBV28 - CASKPGPSGSIQYF TGTGCCAGCAAGCCGGGACCCTCCGGTTCGATTCAGTACTTC
TRBJ1-3 - TRBV4-1 - CASSLLPRDSGDTIYF TGCGCCAGCAGCCTTCTACCCCGTGACTCGGGGGACACCATATATTTT